These T cell receptor beta chains were read from a single sample in a study of blood T cell repertoires in COVID-19. Profiled with immunoSEQ multiplex PCR; TCRdb holds only in-frame clones, not every one. The repertoire holds some 330,000 clones, about 92% seen once, with 15% to 20% in the top ten. Sequencing was performed on PBMCs or T cells enriched from blood (not recorded which). Receptors originate from a woman aged 25 to 39 who had recovered from COVID-19. Both conserved end residues are part of each CDR3. A D gene is named only where the DNA matches it firmly. Part of the rows lack a size; the others show once, few, many or a class for expanded clones.

TRBJ2-1 TRBV19 . TRBD2 CASSMGPAGASNEQFF TGTGCCAGTAGTATGGGGCCGGCGGGAGCGTCCAATGAGCAGTTCTTC
TRBJ2-1 TRBV24-1 few . CATSDPSRSYVYNEQFF TGTGCCACCAGTGATCCCTCCAGGTCCTATGTCTACAATGAGCAGTTCTTC
TRBJ2-7 TRBV19 . . CASSIRDAGPYEQYF TGTGCCAGTAGTATTCGGGACGCGGGACCCTACGAGCAGTACTTC
TRBJ1-1 TRBV4-3 . TRBD1 CASSQGTGLDTEAFF TGCGCCAGCAGCCAAGGGACAGGGTTGGACACTGAAGCTTTCTTT
TRBJ1-1 TRBV5-6 once . CASSGGTVTEAFF TGTGCCAGCAGCGGGGGGACGGTCACTGAAGCTTTCTTT
TRBJ2-7 TRBV28 . . CASIAAPPEGEQYF TGTGCCAGCATAGCGGCACCCCCTGAGGGTGAGCAGTACTTC
TRBJ1-1 TRBV28 . . CAVRGMNTEAFF TGTGCCGTGCGGGGGATGAACACTGAAGCTTTCTTT
TRBJ1-5 TRBV9 . TRBD1 CASSAGQGGQPQHF TGTGCCAGCAGCGCGGGACAGGGCGGTCAGCCCCAGCATTTT
TRBJ2-7 TRBV27 . TRBD2 CASSSLAGAYEQYF TGTGCCAGCAGCAGCCTAGCGGGGGCCTACGAGCAGTACTTC
TRBJ1-1 TRBV6-6 . . CASSYSITATEAFF TGTGCCAGCAGTTACTCAATCACAGCCACTGAAGCTTTCTTT
TRBJ1-2 TRBV4-3 . . CASSLQKVRGADGYTF TGCGCCAGCAGCCTACAGAAGGTGCGGGGGGCTGATGGCTACACCTTC
TRBJ2-1 TRBV29-1 . . CSVRAVSSYNEQFF TGCAGCGTACGAGCGGTAAGCTCCTACAATGAGCAGTTCTTC
TRBJ1-2 TRBV7-2 . TRBD1 CASSQGQGSYGYTF TGTGCCAGCAGCCAGGGACAGGGTAGCTATGGCTACACCTTC
TRBJ1-2 TRBV5-6 . . CASSLPPDRPYGYTF TGTGCCAGCAGCTTGCCCCCCGACAGGCCCTATGGCTACACCTTC
TRBJ2-2 TRBV28 . TRBD2 CASSLTSGGANGELFF TGTGCCAGCAGCTTGACTAGCGGGGGGGCGAACGGGGAGCTGTTTTTT
TRBJ1-6 TRBV18 . . CASSYSGYNSPLHF TGTGCCAGCTCATATTCAGGCTATAATTCACCCCTCCACTTT
TRBJ2-5 TRBV7-2 few . CASSFYIETQYF TGTGCCAGCAGCTTTTACATCGAGACCCAGTACTTC
TRBJ1-2 TRBV6-2/TRBV6-3 . TRBD1 CASSLKQTGSGYGYTF TGTGCCAGCAGTCTGAAACAGACAGGGAGTGGCTATGGCTACACCTTC
TRBJ1-6 TRBV19 . . CASSQTRDKNSPLHF TGTGCCAGTAGTCAGACCCGGGACAAGAATTCACCCCTCCACTTT
TRBJ2-7 TRBV7-2 few TRBD2 CASSLEAGGPEQYF TGTGCCAGCAGCTTAGAAGCGGGAGGGCCCGAGCAGTACTTC
TRBJ2-2 TRBV27 . . CASRRGPVTGELFF TGTGCCAGCAGGCGGGGTCCCGTAACTGGGGAGCTGTTTTTT
TRBJ1-2 TRBV3-1/TRBV3-2 . . CASSPSQNYGYTF TGTGCCAGCAGCCCATCACAGAACTATGGCTACACCTTC
TRBJ2-1 TRBV18 few . CASSPSAGEQFF TGTGCCAGCTCACCTTCGGCGGGAGAGCAGTTCTTC